The sequence of this TCR beta chain was determined in a study of blood T cell repertoires in COVID-19. From germline, CDR1 is SGHRS and CDR2 YFSETQ. This CDR3 has 16 residues. The junction had 5 bases not matched to a gene; V was cut back by 0 bases and J by 5 bases. Study processing details: Estimation of nucleated cell counts was performed using reference gene primer amplification. Data came from immunoSEQ multiplex PCR; TCRdb stores just in-frame clones and leaves some out. Clone size and V and J calls were adopted from that table, with D and trimming inferred from the DNA. This table has roughly 20,000 clones, roughly nine tenths appearing once.

What was sequenced was peripheral blood. This TCR was recovered from a human donor in a cohort sampled during active COVID-19. The genes are TRBV5-1 and TRBJ2-1; 10 bases line up with TRBD1. CDR3 region: CASSLVGQGGNNEQFF. In DNA form, the CDR3 reads TGCGCCAGCAGCTTGGTTGGACAGGGGGGAAACAATGAGCAGTTCTTC.